Given below is one T cell receptor (beta chain) in context. Its antigen is undetermined. Libraries were prepared by immunoSEQ multiplex PCR; TCRdb keeps only in-frame clonotypes and omits some of them. Of 80,000 to 100,000 clones in the sample, around 91% were seen once. This specimen belongs to a study of graft-versus-host responses after intestinal transplantation. Findings and limits, study-wide: Recipient marrow contained GvH clones, some of which appeared first in ileum or blood.

This receptor was identified in a human donor who was the organ donor for an intestinal transplant. The source was unstimulated CD4+ T cells sorted from spleen or lymph node cells, collected before transplant.

The CDR3 here is CASSLALSSDLGDEQFF. In DNA form, the CDR3 reads TGTGCCAGCAGCTTAGCGCTCTCTAGCGATCTTGGCGATGAGCAGTTCTTC. The J gene is TRBJ2-1, the V gene TRBV7-9, with TRBD2 as a possible D gene (6 bases). This CDR3 comprises 17 residues. CDR1 is SEHNR, CDR2 FQNEAQ, per germline (reference sequence). V was trimmed by 0 bases and J by 8 bases, leaving 20 bases between them.